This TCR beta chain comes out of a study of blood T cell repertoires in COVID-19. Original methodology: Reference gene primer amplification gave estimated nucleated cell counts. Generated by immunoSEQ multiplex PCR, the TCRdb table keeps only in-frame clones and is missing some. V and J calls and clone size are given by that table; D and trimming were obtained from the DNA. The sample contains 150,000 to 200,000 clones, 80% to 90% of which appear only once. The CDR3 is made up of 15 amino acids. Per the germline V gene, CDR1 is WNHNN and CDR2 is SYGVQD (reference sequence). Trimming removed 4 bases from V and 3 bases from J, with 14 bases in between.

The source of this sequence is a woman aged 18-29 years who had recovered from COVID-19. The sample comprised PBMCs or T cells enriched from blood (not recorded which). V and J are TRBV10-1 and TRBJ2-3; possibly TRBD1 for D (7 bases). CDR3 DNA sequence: TGCGCCAGCAGTGGCGGGACAGCTCAGACAGATACGCAGTATTTT. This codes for CASSGGTAQTDTQYF.